This is a list of T cell receptor beta chains from one sample in a study of shared clonotypes between healthy human individuals. The data were produced by immunoSEQ multiplex PCR, yet TCRdb's version contains in-frame clones alone and is incomplete. The sample has some 100,000 clones, around 65% seen once; the top ten hold 24%. The specimen was memory CD8+ T cells sorted from blood. Every receptor here comes from a woman aged 25 to 39 in good health. The CDR3 runs from the conserved cysteine through the conserved F or W. Each record gives: CDR3 DNA, CDR3 protein, CDR3 length, V gene, D gene, J gene, clone size. D genes are given only for firm matches. Clone size is stated in some rows and not others, as once, few, many or a class when expanded.

DNA: TGTGCCTGGAGACCGCGAAGGACTAATGAAAAACTGTTTTTT
CDR3: CAWRPRRTNEKLFF
length: 14
V: TRBV30
D: .
J: TRBJ1-4
size: .

DNA: TGTGCCAGCAGTCCGCGGATTAGCGGGAGGCAGGGCACCGGGGAGCTGTTTTTT
CDR3: CASSPRISGRQGTGELFF
length: 18
V: TRBV27
D: TRBD2
J: TRBJ2-2
size: few

DNA: TGTGCCAGCAGCACGACTAGCTGGGAGGGTAACACCGGGGAGCTGTTTTTT
CDR3: CASSTTSWEGNTGELFF
length: 17
V: TRBV7-2
D: TRBD2
J: TRBJ2-2
size: .

DNA: TGTGCCAGCAGCCGAGAGGGGGCAGAGGAAGAGACCCAGTACTTC
CDR3: CASSREGAEEETQYF
length: 15
V: TRBV9
D: TRBD1
J: TRBJ2-5
size: few

DNA: TGTGCCAGCAGCCCTACCAACTCGGTCTACGAGCAGTACTTC
CDR3: CASSPTNSVYEQYF
length: 14
V: TRBV7-9
D: .
J: TRBJ2-7
size: .

DNA: TGTGCCAGCAGCCTAACCCCCCCAGGGGGGAGTGAAGGCTACACCTTC
CDR3: CASSLTPPGGSEGYTF
length: 16
V: TRBV7-2
D: TRBD1
J: TRBJ1-2
size: many

DNA: TGTGCCAGCAGTGATACGGAAGATACGCAGTATTTT
CDR3: CASSDTEDTQYF
length: 12
V: TRBV25-1
D: .
J: TRBJ2-3
size: .

DNA: TGCGCCAGCAGCCATCAGGAGGCTAGCGGGAGTGGTGAGCAGTTCTTC
CDR3: CASSHQEASGSGEQFF
length: 16
V: TRBV4-1
D: TRBD2
J: TRBJ2-1
size: .

DNA: TGTGCCAGCAGCGTAAACAGGGGATATACTGAAGCTTTCTTT
CDR3: CASSVNRGYTEAFF
length: 14
V: TRBV9
D: TRBD1
J: TRBJ1-1
size: .

DNA: TGTGCCAGCAGTTCCACAACCCGCGGGGAGACCCAGTACTTC
CDR3: CASSSTTRGETQYF
length: 14
V: TRBV27
D: .
J: TRBJ2-5
size: few

DNA: TGTGCCAGCAGCCAGTCCGCGGTAGCGGGACCCTACGAGCAGTACTTC
CDR3: CASSQSAVAGPYEQYF
length: 16
V: TRBV7-2
D: TRBD2
J: TRBJ2-7
size: .

DNA: TGTGCCAGCAGCTTAGGGACCTCCGACGAGCAGTACTTC
CDR3: CASSLGTSDEQYF
length: 13
V: TRBV7-9
D: .
J: TRBJ2-7
size: many

DNA: TGTGCCAGCAGTTTAATTCATAACACTGAAGCTTTCTTT
CDR3: CASSLIHNTEAFF
length: 13
V: TRBV27
D: .
J: TRBJ1-1
size: .

DNA: TGTGCCAGCAGCTCAGGATACGAGCAGTACTTC
CDR3: CASSSGYEQYF
length: 11
V: TRBV9
D: .
J: TRBJ2-7
size: many

DNA: TGTGCCAGCAGCCCCGGTCTCTACGAGCAGTACTTC
CDR3: CASSPGLYEQYF
length: 12
V: TRBV13
D: .
J: TRBJ2-7
size: .

DNA: TGTGCCACCTCGGGGGGGGCAGTAAGCACAGATACGCAGTATTTT
CDR3: CATSGGAVSTDTQYF
length: 15
V: TRBV15
D: TRBD2
J: TRBJ2-3
size: .

DNA: TGTGCCAGCAGTGAAGCGCAGGACCGGCTGCGAGATACGCAGTATTTT
CDR3: CASSEAQDRLRDTQYF
length: 16
V: TRBV2
D: .
J: TRBJ2-3
size: many

DNA: TGCGCCAGCAGGCGGGGGTGTGACAAAAACATTCAGTACTTC
CDR3: CASRRGCDKNIQYF
length: 14
V: TRBV23-1
D: TRBD2
J: TRBJ2-4
size: once

DNA: TGTGCCAGCAGTGACGGACCAGAGAACAATGAGCAGTTCTTC
CDR3: CASSDGPENNEQFF
length: 14
V: TRBV6-4
D: .
J: TRBJ2-1
size: .

DNA: TGTGCCAGCAGTCCCAAGACGGGCGGGACCGGGGAGCTGTTTTTT
CDR3: CASSPKTGGTGELFF
length: 15
V: TRBV6-6
D: .
J: TRBJ2-2
size: .

DNA: TGTGCCAGCAGTCAGACAGGGGAAGGGGACGAGCAGTACTTC
CDR3: CASSQTGEGDEQYF
length: 14
V: TRBV6-4
D: TRBD1
J: TRBJ2-7
size: .

DNA: TGTGCCAGCGGCGTGCGAGGGGCTGGAAACACCATATATTTT
CDR3: CASGVRGAGNTIYF
length: 14
V: TRBV7-9
D: .
J: TRBJ1-3
size: once

DNA: TGTGCCAGTAGTAGGGACACCATTGCCAGTACTGGCTACACCTTC
CDR3: CASSRDTIASTGYTF
length: 15
V: TRBV19
D: .
J: TRBJ1-2
size: few

DNA: TGTGCCAGCAGCTTAGAACGGTTTAACACTGAAGCTTTCTTT
CDR3: CASSLERFNTEAFF
length: 14
V: TRBV7-9
D: .
J: TRBJ1-1
size: few

DNA: TGCGCCAGCAAGGGACTAGCGGGAGTAACAGATACGCAGTATTTT
CDR3: CASKGLAGVTDTQYF
length: 15
V: TRBV5-1
D: TRBD2
J: TRBJ2-3
size: once

DNA: TGTGCCAGCGGACCAGACAGGGGCTTTTTCTACGAGCAGTACTTC
CDR3: CASGPDRGFFYEQYF
length: 15
V: TRBV2
D: TRBD1
J: TRBJ2-7
size: .

DNA: TGTGCCAGCAGTGAAGGCGAAGGCGCGAGTGGCTACACCTTC
CDR3: CASSEGEGASGYTF
length: 14
V: TRBV6-5
D: .
J: TRBJ1-2
size: .

DNA: TGCGCCAGCAGCTTGGACTTCTCCTACAATGAGCAGTTCTTC
CDR3: CASSLDFSYNEQFF
length: 14
V: TRBV5-1
D: .
J: TRBJ2-1
size: few

DNA: TGTGCCAGCAGCTCCACCTCTCCGGGGAATCAGCCCCAGCATTTT
CDR3: CASSSTSPGNQPQHF
length: 15
V: TRBV7-9
D: .
J: TRBJ1-5
size: .

DNA: TGTGCCAGCAGCTTAGGGCGATATCAGCCCCAGCATTTT
CDR3: CASSLGRYQPQHF
length: 13
V: TRBV7-7
D: .
J: TRBJ1-5
size: .

DNA: TGTGCCAGCAGCTTTACTAGCGGCCGCAATGAGCAGTTCTTC
CDR3: CASSFTSGRNEQFF
length: 14
V: TRBV13
D: TRBD2
J: TRBJ2-1
size: .

DNA: TGCAGCGTTGAGGGTGGGAGGGTCGGCTACGAGCAGTACTTC
CDR3: CSVEGGRVGYEQYF
length: 14
V: TRBV29-1
D: TRBD2
J: TRBJ2-7
size: .

DNA: TGTGCCAGCAAAAACATACCCAATCAGCCCCAGCATTTT
CDR3: CASKNIPNQPQHF
length: 13
V: TRBV28
D: .
J: TRBJ1-5
size: .

DNA: TGCGCCAGCAGCCAAGATCCGCAGGGGTATGGCTACACCTTC
CDR3: CASSQDPQGYGYTF
length: 14
V: TRBV4-1
D: .
J: TRBJ1-2
size: few

DNA: TGTGCCAGCAGCTTGGCTTCACTCTTCAATGAGCAGTTCTTC
CDR3: CASSLASLFNEQFF
length: 14
V: TRBV5-6
D: .
J: TRBJ2-1
size: .

DNA: TGTGCCAGCACTCCAGGGGGGGTTGAAGCTTTCTTT
CDR3: CASTPGGVEAFF
length: 12
V: TRBV7-9
D: TRBD1
J: TRBJ1-1
size: .

DNA: TGTGCCAGCAGCTTACAGGAGGGAAACACCATATATTTT
CDR3: CASSLQEGNTIYF
length: 13
V: TRBV7-2
D: .
J: TRBJ1-3
size: .

DNA: TGTGCCAGCAGTGACTCGTCTGGTGGGAATACGCAGTATTTT
CDR3: CASSDSSGGNTQYF
length: 14
V: TRBV6-4
D: .
J: TRBJ2-3
size: few

DNA: TGTGCCAGCAGCCCCCCAAATTCTGAGGACACTGAAGCTTTCTTT
CDR3: CASSPPNSEDTEAFF
length: 15
V: TRBV28
D: .
J: TRBJ1-1
size: .

DNA: TGCAGCGTTGTTATTGGGCCAGGGGGGAACTATGGCTACACCTTC
CDR3: CSVVIGPGGNYGYTF
length: 15
V: TRBV29-1
D: TRBD1
J: TRBJ1-2
size: many

DNA: TGTGCCAGTAGTTCAAGGACAGACAATCAGCCCCAGCATTTT
CDR3: CASSSRTDNQPQHF
length: 14
V: TRBV19
D: .
J: TRBJ1-5
size: .

DNA: TGTGCCAGCAGCCCACCAACGCGGGACAGGAGACGAACCGGGGAGCTGTTTTTT
CDR3: CASSPPTRDRRRTGELFF
length: 18
V: TRBV7-6
D: TRBD1
J: TRBJ2-2
size: once

DNA: TGTGCCAGCAGTCCTTCTGGGACAGGGGTTGGCTATGGCTACACCTTC
CDR3: CASSPSGTGVGYGYTF
length: 16
V: TRBV28
D: TRBD1
J: TRBJ1-2
size: .

DNA: TGTGCCAGCAGTTTAAACAGGGACAATCATGGCTACACCTTC
CDR3: CASSLNRDNHGYTF
length: 14
V: TRBV28
D: .
J: TRBJ1-2
size: once

DNA: TGTGCCAGCAGTGAAGCGGGCACTAGCCTATCCTACGAGCAGTACTTC
CDR3: CASSEAGTSLSYEQYF
length: 16
V: TRBV6-1
D: .
J: TRBJ2-7
size: .

DNA: TGTGCCAGCAGTTTTCTAGGCGACTCCTCCTACGAGCAGTACTTC
CDR3: CASSFLGDSSYEQYF
length: 15
V: TRBV6-6
D: .
J: TRBJ2-7
size: .